The 2 T cell receptor beta chains below all came from one sample that was sequenced in a study of T cells after yellow fever vaccination. TCRdb processed the 5' RACE reads anew with MiXCR; each CDR3 protein has one entry. The table lists about 400,000 distinct CDR3 sequences, roughly 6.2% of them singletons. The material sequenced was PBMCs, taken 5 days after the yellow fever booster vaccination. The receptor set was obtained from a man aged 25-45 years who received the YFV17D yellow fever vaccine.

Ten or more counts support this clonotype. This chain connects TRBV7-9 to TRBJ2-2; D uncertain. This CDR3 is built from 12 residues. Germline loops: CDR1 SEHNR, CDR2 FQNEAQ (reference sequence). The V gene lost 1 base and the J gene lost 7 bases, with 4 bases spanning the gap. CDR3 sequence: CASSLEYGELFF. Here the CDR3 DNA reads TGTGCCAGCAGCTTAGAATACGGGGAGCTGTTTTTT.

This clonotype was seen only a few times. V and J are TRBV10-3 and TRBJ1-2, with D hard to call. V was pared by 10 bases and J by 6 bases, with 15 bases between. The CDR3 sequence is 12 residues long. CDR1 and CDR2 (germline): ENHRY, SYGVKD. CDR3 nucleotides: TGTGCCACGGGCGTTGGGAGGAATGGCTACACCTTC. The encoded protein is CATGVGRNGYTF.